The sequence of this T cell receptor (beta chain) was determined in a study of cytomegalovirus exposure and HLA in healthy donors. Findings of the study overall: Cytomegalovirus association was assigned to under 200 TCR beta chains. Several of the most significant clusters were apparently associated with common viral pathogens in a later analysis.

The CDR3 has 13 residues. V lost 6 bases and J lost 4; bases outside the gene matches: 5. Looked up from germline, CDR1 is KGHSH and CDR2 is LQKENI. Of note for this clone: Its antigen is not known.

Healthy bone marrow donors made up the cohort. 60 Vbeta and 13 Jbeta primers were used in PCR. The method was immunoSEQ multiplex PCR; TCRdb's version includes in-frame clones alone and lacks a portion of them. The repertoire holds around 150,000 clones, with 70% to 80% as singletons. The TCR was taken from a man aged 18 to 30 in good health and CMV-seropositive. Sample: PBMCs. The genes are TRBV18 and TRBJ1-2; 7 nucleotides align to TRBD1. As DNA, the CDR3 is TGTGCCAGCTCCGCCGGGACAGTCTATGGCTACACCTTC. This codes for CASSAGTVYGYTF.